This TCR beta chain originates from a study of OX40 agonist ivuxolimab in advanced cancers. Study context: Ivuxolimab, which patients received intravenously every 2 weeks, was dosed at 0.01 to 10 mg/kg. Dose-escalation subjects each had hepatocellular carcinoma, melanoma, renal cell or head and neck cancer.

Study conclusions and caveats: Partial responders at 0.1-3.0 mg/kg had among the lowest clonal expansion.

At baseline, cycle 4 day 1, and cycle 7 day 1, blood was sampled. Repertoires were generated with immunoSEQ multiplex PCR, while TCRdb's copy carries only in-frame clones and drops some. The table lists about 68,000 clones, 70% to 85% of them singletons. Trimming removed 9 bases from V and 0 bases from J; junction bases left unmatched: 5. From germline, CDR1 is MNHNY and CDR2 SVGAGI (reference sequence). The CDR3 spans 14 residues. As for this clone: What it binds is unknown. Different DNA sequences within this sample yield the same CDR3.

The sample was CD4+ or CD8+ T cells sorted from blood, taken in a trial of the OX40 agonist ivuxolimab. This receptor was obtained from an adult with an advanced solid tumor such as melanoma, head and neck, liver or kidney cancer. This chain uses TRBV6-6 with TRBJ2-3, with 8 bases matching TRBD2. CDR3 protein: CASRLAGSTDTQYF. The CDR3 DNA reads as TGTGCCAGTCGGCTAGCGGGTAGCACAGATACGCAGTATTTT.